This TCR beta chain appears in the sequencing data of a study of cytomegalovirus exposure and HLA in healthy donors. Donors counted as nominally healthy when sampled, yet unrecorded immune exposures were likely. On this clone itself: The antigen is not known.

The PCR ran on 60 Vbeta and 13 Jbeta primers. Method: immunoSEQ multiplex PCR; TCRdb's copy keeps in-frame clones and lacks some. The top ten hold 0.5% to 0.7% of the sample, which has 200,000 to 250,000 clones, approximately 84% seen once. V was pared by 0 bases and J by 7 bases, with 15 bases between. The CDR3 runs 16 residues. Germline assignment: CDR1 SGHDN and CDR2 FVKESK. Overall study results and limits: In a later analysis, several top co-occurrence clusters appeared linked to parvovirus B19, influenza, CMV and Epstein-Barr virus.

Sequenced: PBMCs. The receptor was derived from a middle-aged woman in good health and CMV-seronegative. The chain employs TRBV14 and TRBJ2-2; D possibly corresponds to TRBD2 (6 bases). CDR3 loop: CASSQDEVLAVGELFF. CDR3 DNA sequence: TGTGCCAGCAGCCAAGACGAGGTCTTAGCGGTCGGGGAGCTGTTTTTT.